These 20 T cell receptor beta chains were sequenced from one sample in a study of a mutant IDH1 vaccine in newly diagnosed glioma. Clones were sequenced by immunoSEQ multiplex PCR, and TCRdb holds only the in-frame ones, with some missing. This sample has 100,000 to 120,000 clones; about 90% occur once, and the top ten carry 0.55% to 0.7%. Time point in this sample: week 11, during vaccination. The investigators gave 300 ug of mutant IDH1 20-mer peptide in each vaccine dose, together with topical imiquimod. Antigens of these TCRs are unknown. Sequenced here: PBMCs, sampled from a glioma patient whose treatment included an IDH1 peptide vaccine. These receptors were obtained from a woman in her 50s with glioma.

The chain recombines TRBV19 with TRBJ2-1; TRBD1 might be the D (5 bases). Between the trimmed V and J ends, which lost 0 bases and 2 bases, there was a span of 8 bases. Germline CDR1 reads LNHDA; CDR2 reads SQIVND (reference sequence). The CDR3 sequence is 15 residues long. CDR3 region: CASSIDPGTYNEQFF. CDR3 DNA: TGTGCCAGTAGTATAGATCCAGGGACCTACAATGAGCAGTTCTTC.

The chain has TRBV4-1 and TRBJ2-2; no clear D. V was pared by 0 bases and J by 2 bases, with 10 bases between. The CDR3 extends over 16 amino acids. CDR1 and CDR2 from the germline V gene are MGHRA and YSYEKL. Here the CDR3 reads CASSQDLGINTGELFF. CDR3 DNA sequence: TGCGCCAGCAGCCAAGATTTAGGGATCAACACCGGGGAGCTGTTTTTT.

The chain employs TRBV4-3 and TRBJ1-5; possible D gene TRBD1, 6 bases. This CDR3 contains 15 residues. Deletions cut 0 bases from V and 6 bases from J, with 12 bases between. Germline V gives CDR1 LGHNA, CDR2 YSLEER. As DNA, the CDR3 is TGCGCCAGCAGCCAAGAGGTACAGGGATTTCAGCCCCAGCATTTT. Protein: CASSQEVQGFQPQHF.

The rearrangement uses TRBV30 and TRBJ1-1; D gene unclear. The V end lost 0 bases, the J end lost 6 bases, and 11 bases lay between the germline ends. From germline, CDR1 is GTSNPN and CDR2 SVGIG (reference sequence). The CDR3 has 13 amino acids. The CDR3 spells CAWSVWNSPEAFF. CDR3 DNA: TGTGCCTGGAGTGTATGGAACAGCCCTGAAGCTTTCTTT.

V and J are TRBV6-1 and TRBJ2-6; TRBD1 might be the D (6 bases). The CDR3 spans 15 residues. CDR1 and CDR2 from the germline V gene are MNHNS and SASEGT. The V end lost 6 bases, the J end lost 1 base, and 10 bases lay between the germline ends. CDR3 coding DNA: TGTGCCAGCAGGACAGGCTTTTCTGGGGCCAACGTCCTGACTTTC. Translating it yields CASRTGFSGANVLTF.

The chain uses TRBV5-6 and TRBJ2-1, with 7 bases aligning to TRBD2. Germline CDR1 is SGHDT and CDR2 is YYEEEE. The CDR3 is made up of 14 amino acids. V was clipped by 4 bases and J by 1 base; unmatched bases: 2. CDR3 region: CASSAGLSYNEQFF. CDR3 nucleotide sequence: TGTGCCAGCAGCGCGGGACTATCCTACAATGAGCAGTTCTTC.

The rearrangement joins TRBV28 to TRBJ1-1; D is unclear. This CDR3 has 14 residues. The ends were cut back, 3 bases at V and 5 bases at J, with 13 bases in the middle. The V gene's germline CDR1 is MDHEN and CDR2 SYDVKM. The CDR3 DNA sequence: TGTGCCAGCAGTTTCCCCGTGGCGGGGACTGAAGCTTTCTTT. As protein: CASSFPVAGTEAFF.

The chain couples TRBV12-1 to TRBJ2-6; the table's D call, TRBD1, has no DNA check behind it. TRBV12-1 counts as a pseudogene. The CDR3 is made up of 17 amino acids. The DNA of the CDR3 is TGTGCCAGCAGCTTTGTACAGGGGGCAGGCGGGGCCAACGTCCTGACTTTC. This encodes CASSFVQGAGGANVLTF.

The V and J genes are TRBV7-3 and TRBJ2-1, with TRBD2 matching 7 bases. J lost 5 bases, V lost 4 bases, and 8 bases had no gene match. Germline values: CDR1 SGHTA, CDR2 FQGTGA. The CDR3 loop spans 15 amino acids. CDR3: CASSSGLERNNEQFF. The CDR3 region has the DNA TGTGCCAGCAGCTCCGGACTAGAAAGGAACAATGAGCAGTTCTTC. Variable domain in full (rest from reference TRBV7-3 and TRBJ2-1): GAGVSQTPSNKVTEKGKYVELRCDPISGHTALYWYRQSLGQGPEFLIYFQGTGAADDSGLPNDRFFAVRPEGSVSTLKIQRTERGDSAVYLCASSSGLERNNEQFFGPGTRLTVL.

The chain carries TRBV7-3 and TRBJ2-5; 7 nucleotides agree with TRBD1. This CDR3 is 15 amino acids long. Germline CDR1 is SGHTA and CDR2 is FQGTGA. The V gene end was trimmed by 5 bases and the J gene end by 0 bases; junction bases not matched to a gene: 6. CDR3: CASSLGQAYQETQYF. CDR3 sequence (DNA): TGTGCCAGCAGCCTCGGACAGGCGTACCAAGAGACCCAGTACTTC.

V is TRBV28 and J is TRBJ1-5; D gene unclear. The CDR3 runs 15 residues. In germline, CDR1 is MDHEN, CDR2 SYDVKM. With 5 bases removed from V and 7 bases from J, the gap between germline ends came to 18 bases. In DNA, the CDR3 is TGTGCCAGCAGTCCCTATATGAGGGTAGGACAGCCCCAGCATTTT. Its translation is CASSPYMRVGQPQHF.

The rearrangement links TRBV18 to TRBJ1-2; TRBD1 is a possible D gene (6 bases). The germline V gene has CDR1 KGHSH and CDR2 LQKENI. V was cut by 2 bases and J by 7 bases, with 23 bases left in between. The CDR3 covers 17 residues. In DNA, the CDR3 is TGTGCCAGCTCACCAGTGACCCTCCGGGACACAAAGGGTGGCTACACCTTC. As protein: CASSPVTLRDTKGGYTF.

The chain carries TRBV19 and TRBJ1-5; no definite D call. The germline gives CDR1 LNHDA, CDR2 SQIVND (reference sequence). The CDR3 loop spans 15 amino acids. V was pared by 5 bases and J by 7 bases, with 18 bases between. CDR3 bases: TGTGCCAGTAGTCAAGCGACCCAAACGGCCCAGCCCCAGCATTTT. It codes for CASSQATQTAQPQHF.

This rearrangement joins TRBV5-1 to TRBJ1-1; no definite D call. Germline CDR1 reads SGHRS; CDR2 reads YFSETQ. The V and J ends lost 3 bases and 5 bases respectively, with 17 bases between them. The CDR3 runs 15 residues. CDR3 sequence reads: CASSSNPTRGTEAFF. The CDR3 DNA sequence: TGCGCCAGCAGCTCGAACCCGACACGGGGTACTGAAGCTTTCTTT.

This sequence joins TRBV6-1 and TRBJ2-3; 8 bases fit TRBD1. The CDR3 sequence is 13 residues long. Trimming took 7 bases from V and 6 from J; bases not matched to a gene: 6. CDR1 is MNHNS and CDR2 is SASEGT in the germline V gene. DNA for the CDR3: TGTGCCAGCAACCTTGACAGGGGTGATACGCAGTATTTT. Translated: CASNLDRGDTQYF.

This rearrangement joins TRBV5-1 to TRBJ2-7; the D gene could be TRBD1 or TRBD2 (5 bases each). CDR1 is SGHRS, CDR2 YFSETQ, per germline. V lost 1 base to trimming and J lost 5 bases, with 16 bases between them. The CDR3 sequence is 15 residues long. CDR3 DNA: TGCGCCAGCAGCTTGACCCTGGGACCCGGGGACGAGCAGTACTTC. Translating gives CASSLTLGPGDEQYF.

The gene calls are TRBV5-6 and TRBJ2-2; 9 bases are a match to TRBD1. Germline V gives CDR1 SGHDT, CDR2 YYEEEE. This CDR3 is 16 amino acids long. V lost 1 base to trimming and J lost 4 bases; unmatched junction nucleotides: 5. Here the CDR3 reads CASSLRDRVTTGELFF. Here the CDR3 DNA reads TGTGCCAGCAGCTTGCGGGACAGGGTGACCACCGGGGAGCTGTTTTTT.

This sequence joins TRBV11-2 and TRBJ1-2, with a possible D match to TRBD1 (6 bases). The CDR3 is 17 amino acids. Germline CDR1 and CDR2: SGHAT and FQNNGV. The ends were cut back, 1 base at V and 2 bases at J, with 17 bases in the middle. The chain's CDR3 is CASSLVPGVGKNYGYTF. The CDR3 DNA follows: TGTGCCAGCAGCTTAGTTCCAGGGGTAGGAAAGAACTATGGCTACACCTTC.

The chain joins TRBV6-4 to TRBJ2-2; D unclear. Germline lookup yields CDR1 MRHNA and CDR2 SNTAGT. The CDR3 has 16 residues. V was shortened by 0 bases and J by 5 bases, with 13 bases between the two germline ends. CDR3 nucleotides: TGTGCCAGCAGTGACTCGCCGGGTGCTAGAACCGGGGAGCTGTTTTTT. This encodes CASSDSPGARTGELFF.

The chain joins TRBV6-1 to TRBJ2-7; a possible D gene is TRBD2 (5 bases). Germline V CDR1 and CDR2: MNHNS, SASEGT. This CDR3 has 16 amino acids. Trimming took off 2 bases at V and 3 bases at J, with 17 bases between the two ends. The CDR3 sequence is CASSETGYNSLYEQYF. The CDR3 coding sequence is TGTGCCAGCAGTGAAACGGGATACAATTCACTCTACGAGCAGTACTTC.